The source of this T cell receptor (beta chain) is a study of CD8+CD57+ T cells in acquired aplastic anemia. Findings and caveats of the study: The same twenty-nine CD8+ CDR3 sequences occurred in patients and in controls.

An expansion of CD8+CD57+ cells by flow cytometry had been shown in patients chosen for sequencing. To note about this clonotype: Its antigen is not identified.

CDR3 and TCR beta VDJ profiling relied on a genomic DNA template. Via MiXCR, TCRdb re-called the reads, giving one row per CDR3 protein. The sample includes approximately 180,000 distinct CDR3 sequences, approximately 48% of them seen just once. The CDR3 loop spans 12 amino acids. V was shortened by 0 bases and J by 6 bases, with 5 bases between the two germline ends. The germline V gene has CDR1 WNHNN and CDR2 SYGVQD (reference sequence). This TCR derives from a human donor with aplastic anemia. This chain links TRBV10-1 with TRBJ1-2; D is undetermined. The sample was sorted CD4+, CD8+, or CD8+CD57+ T cells (not recorded which) from PBMCs. This chain's CDR3 is CASSESENGYTF. CDR3 nucleotides: TGCGCCAGCAGTGAGTCGGAAAATGGCTACACCTTC.